One sample yielded the 9 T cell receptor beta chains listed below, sequenced in a study of shared clonotypes between healthy human individuals. Here immunoSEQ multiplex PCR was the method, and the copy in TCRdb shows in-frame clones only, minus some. The data hold just over 2,000,000 clones, with roughly 94% observed a single time. Sequencing input: naive CD4+ T cells sorted from blood. The subset is: CD45RA+ positively selected. Source of these receptors: a young man in good health.

The chain links TRBV19 to TRBJ2-5; the D is unclear. Per germline, CDR1 LNHDA and CDR2 SQIVND (reference sequence). V dropped 4 bases and J dropped 5 bases, with 8 bases sitting between them. The CDR3 is 12 amino acids. CDR3 sequence (DNA): TGTGCCAGTAGTAAACTTGGCGAGACCCAGTACTTC. It specifies CASSKLGETQYF.

This clone was found once. The rearrangement links TRBV5-1 to TRBJ2-7; no firm D call. The CDR3 runs 17 residues. Germline lookup yields CDR1 SGHRS and CDR2 YFSETQ. The ends were cut back, 0 bases at V and 3 bases at J, with 19 bases in the middle. The CDR3 protein is CASSLGSGRMDLYEQYF. CDR3 nucleotide sequence: TGCGCCAGCAGCTTGGGGTCTGGCCGGATGGACCTCTACGAGCAGTACTTC.

CDR3 bases: TGCGGGTTTCGGGGGGCCTTTGGCTACACCTTC. Translated: CGFRGAFGYTF. The rearrangement links TRBV29-1 to TRBJ1-2; D perhaps matches TRBD1 (6 bases). The germline CDR1 and CDR2 sequences are SQVTM and ANQGSEA. This CDR3 has 11 amino acids.

This chain links TRBV25-1 with TRBJ1-4; TRBD1 matches 9 bases. Germline V gives CDR1 MGHDK, CDR2 SYGVNS. After removal of 3 bases from V and 8 bases from J, the junction contained 7 bases not matched to a gene. The CDR3 totals 15 residues. The CDR3 DNA sequence: TGTGCCAGCAGTGACACAGGGGGCGACGGGGAAAAACTGTTTTTT. Encoded protein: CASSDTGGDGEKLFF.

The CDR3, as DNA: TGTGCCAGCAGCTTAGAGGCTACGGGGTACGAGCAGTACTTC. This codes for CASSLEATGYEQYF. The chain combines TRBV7-2 with TRBJ2-7, with a possible D match to TRBD2 (5 bases). Germline loops: CDR1 SGHTA, CDR2 FQGNSA. V was clipped by 1 base and J by 4 bases, with 11 bases between them. The CDR3 is 14 amino acids. The whole variable domain, filled in from reference TRBV7-2 and TRBJ2-7, reads GAGVSQSPSNKVTEKGKDVELRCDPISGHTALYWYRQSLGQGLEFLIYFQGNSAPDKSGLPSDRFSAERTGGSVSTLTIQRTQQEDSAVYLCASSLEATGYEQYFGPGTRLTVT.

The chain uses TRBV5-1 and TRBJ2-7, with TRBD2 matching over 9 bases. The J segment lost 1 base and the V segment lost 4 bases, leaving 9 bases of the junction unmatched. Per the germline V gene, CDR1 is SGHRS and CDR2 is YFSETQ. This CDR3 region has 16 residues. In DNA form, the CDR3 reads TGCGCCAGCAGCCTGACTAGCGCGGGGGGGTCCTACGAGCAGTACTTC. It yields the protein CASSLTSAGGSYEQYF.

Comments on this clone: This sample also contains other DNA sequences that code for the same CDR3. The V gene is TRBV29-1, the J gene TRBJ2-2; no clear D gene. This CDR3 is 11 amino acids long. Trimming took 5 bases from V and 1 from J, leaving 2 bases between them. Germline CDR1 is SQVTM and CDR2 is ANQGSEA. The CDR3 coding sequence is TGCAGCGTTCAGAACACCGGGGAGCTGTTTTTT. It is translated as CSVQNTGELFF.

The V call is TRBV7-6, the J call TRBJ1-6, with 9 bases fitting TRBD1. The CDR3 is 14 residues long. CDR1 is SGHVS and CDR2 is FNYEAQ in the germline V gene. With V trimmed by 6 bases and J by 7 bases, 4 bases remained unmatched. The CDR3 protein is CASRSGTGNSPLHF. The DNA of the CDR3 is TGTGCCAGCAGGTCGGGGACAGGGAATTCACCCCTCCACTTT.

This rearrangement joins TRBV29-1 to TRBJ1-2, with D possibly TRBD1 on 5 matching bases. The V gene's germline CDR1 is SQVTM and CDR2 ANQGSEA. There are 11 residues in the CDR3. V was trimmed by 4 bases and J by 5 bases, leaving 8 bases between them. The CDR3 DNA sequence: TGCAGCGTTGCAGGGCGGTATGGCTACACCTTC. Amino acid sequence: CSVAGRYGYTF.